This entry lists 26 T cell receptor beta chains sequenced from one sample in a study of T cells in Graves' hyperthyroidism and ophthalmopathy. Using RNA transcripts as the source, TCR beta CDR3 regions were amplified. A first-round RT-PCR of the TCR CDR3 used the HTBI primer set. One entry per CDR3 protein results from TCRdb running MiXCR on the multiplex PCR reads. The profile shows about 290,000 distinct CDR3 sequences, roughly an eighth of them singletons. Specimen: blood. The receptors come from a woman aged 40 to 49 with Graves' hyperthyroidism.

This chain uses TRBV3-1 with TRBJ2-4; D unresolved. Germline lookup yields CDR1 LGHDT and CDR2 YNNKEL (reference sequence). Between the trimmed V and J ends, which lost 0 bases and 0 bases, there was a span of 15 bases. The CDR3 is made up of 18 amino acids. The CDR3 protein is CASSQDRLTKLAKNIQYF. The CDR3 DNA sequence: TGTGCCAGCAGCCAAGACAGGCTAACCAAACTAGCCAAAAACATTCAGTACTTC. Based on the CDR3 plus reference TRBV3-1 and TRBJ2-4, the full variable domain is DTAVSQTPKYLVTQMGNDKSIKCEQNLGHDTMYWYKQDSKKFLKIMFSYNNKELIINETVPNRFSPKSPDKAHLNLHINSLELGDSAVYFCASSQDRLTKLAKNIQYFGAGTRLSVL.

This clonotype was counted at least ten times. This rearrangement joins TRBV7-3 to TRBJ2-7; 9 bases match TRBD2. CDR1 and CDR2 from the germline V gene are SGHTA and FQGTGA. The CDR3 contains 17 residues. V dropped 5 bases and J dropped 7; count of bases not matched to a gene: 18. The CDR3 loop is CASSPHLAGSTGIEQYF. Written as DNA, the CDR3 is TGTGCCAGCAGCCCCCACCTAGCGGGGAGTACGGGGATTGAGCAGTACTTC. Based on the CDR3 plus reference TRBV7-3 and TRBJ2-7, the full variable domain is GAGVSQTPSNKVTEKGKYVELRCDPISGHTALYWYRQSLGQGPEFLIYFQGTGAADDSGLPNDRFFAVRPEGSVSTLKIQRTERGDSAVYLCASSPHLAGSTGIEQYFGPGTRLTVT.

The chain links TRBV19 to TRBJ2-7; a possible D gene is TRBD2 (5 bases). The V and J ends lost 4 bases and 3 bases respectively, with 10 bases between them. Germline CDR1 reads LNHDA; CDR2 reads SQIVND (reference sequence). This CDR3 region has 13 residues. The CDR3 region is CASSKGGSYEQYF. The CDR3 DNA reads TGTGCCAGTAGTAAAGGTGGGAGCTACGAGCAGTACTTC.

This clonotype has at least ten counts. This chain connects TRBV6-5 to TRBJ2-3, with TRBD1 identical over 7 bases. CDR3 length equals 13 residues. The germline CDR1 and CDR2 sequences are MNHEY and SVGAGI. The junction had 3 bases not matched to a gene; V was cut back by 6 bases and J by 3 bases. CDR3 in DNA: TGTGCCAGCAGGTTACAGGGGACAGATACGCAGTATTTT. This sequence encodes CASRLQGTDTQYF.

This clonotype was seen repeatedly, ten times or more. V is TRBV19 and J is TRBJ2-7, with D perhaps matching TRBD1 or TRBD2 (5 bases each). CDR1 LNHDA and CDR2 SQIVND come from the germline V gene (reference sequence). The CDR3 runs 14 residues. The V end lost 5 bases, the J end lost 3 bases, and 14 bases lay between the germline ends. The DNA for the CDR3 is TGTGCCAGTAGTGCCCGAGGTGGGGGCTACGAGCAGTACTTC. This codes for CASSARGGGYEQYF. Using reference TRBV19 and TRBJ2-7 for the parts outside the CDR3, the full variable domain is DGGITQSPKYLFRKEGQNVTLSCEQNLNHDAMYWYRQDPGQGLRLIYYSQIVNDFQKGDIAEGYSVSREKKESFPLTVTSAQKNPTAFYLCASSARGGGYEQYFGPGTRLTVT.

This clonotype was detected many times. The chain carries TRBV27 and TRBJ1-5, with D tentatively TRBD1 (5 bases). V was trimmed by 8 bases and J by 5 bases, leaving 25 bases between them. This CDR3 has 17 amino acids. The germline V gene encodes CDR1 MNHEY and CDR2 SMNVEV (reference sequence). The CDR3 protein is CASRGSMGQPSYQPQHF. CDR3 sequence (DNA): TGTGCCAGCCGGGGTTCCATGGGGCAGCCGTCTTATCAGCCCCAGCATTTT.

This clonotype was picked up many times. The chain is built from TRBV24-1 and TRBJ1-5; D not resolved. Trimming pared 4 bases from V and 7 bases from J, leaving 7 bases between. The CDR3 runs 12 residues. CDR1 and CDR2 (germline): KGHDR, SFDVKD. The CDR3 DNA follows: TGTGCCACCAGTGAGGCTGGACAGCCCCAGCATTTT. Protein sequence: CATSEAGQPQHF.

This clonotype came up many times. This chain uses TRBV29-1 with TRBJ2-7; 12 bases agree with TRBD1. The length of the CDR3 is 14 residues. The J segment lost 7 bases and the V segment lost 4 bases, leaving 8 bases of the junction unmatched. The germline V gene has CDR1 SQVTM and CDR2 ANQGSEA. CDR3 sequence: CSVGGGQGAREQYF. In DNA, the CDR3 is TGCAGCGTTGGCGGGGGACAGGGGGCGCGTGAGCAGTACTTC.

This clonotype has a count of ten or more. The chain has TRBV7-2 and TRBJ2-2; TRBD2 matches 10 bases. Per germline, CDR1 SGHTA and CDR2 FQGNSA. V gave up 1 base and J gave up 10 bases; unmatched junction bases: 3. There are 14 residues in the CDR3. The CDR3 is CASSLGLAGEELFF. CDR3 bases: TGTGCCAGCAGCTTAGGTCTAGCGGGAGAGGAGCTGTTTTTT.

CDR3 sequence: CASSATSAGTSGADTQYF. The DNA of the CDR3 is TGTGCCAGCAGCGCAACTTCTGCCGGGACTAGCGGCGCAGATACGCAGTATTTT. V usage is TRBV9 and J usage is TRBJ2-3, with TRBD2 identical over 11 bases. Germline CDR1 reads SGDLS; CDR2 reads YYNGEE. V lost 3 bases, J lost 4 bases, and 13 bases stayed unmatched. CDR3 length: 18 amino acids.

The sample holds many counts of this clonotype. The chain links TRBV7-9 to TRBJ1-3; D gene unclear. Germline CDR1 reads SEHNR; CDR2 reads FQNEAQ (reference sequence). V was shortened by 8 bases and J by 0 bases, with 8 bases between the two germline ends. The CDR3 has 13 amino acids. The CDR3 reads CASSRNSGNTIYF. The CDR3 region has the DNA TGTGCCAGCTCTCGTAACTCTGGAAACACCATATATTTT.

Ten or more counts support this clonotype. The rearrangement uses TRBV28 and TRBJ2-5; 8 bases match TRBD1. After removal of 4 bases from V and 4 bases from J, the junction contained 8 bases not matched to a gene. The CDR3 has 15 residues. The germline CDR1 and CDR2 sequences are MDHEN and SYDVKM. The CDR3, as DNA: TGTGCCAGCAGTTCGGACAGGGTAACGCCAGAGACCCAGTACTTC. Translating it yields CASSSDRVTPETQYF.

The chain has TRBV20-1 and TRBJ2-5, with D tentatively TRBD1 (6 bases). The CDR3 totals 12 residues. CDR1 DFQATT and CDR2 SNEGSKA come from the germline V gene (reference sequence). DNA of the CDR3: TGCCGAGCCTCCGGGATCAGGGGACCGCAGTACTTC. Translation gives CRASGIRGPQYF.

Many counts were recorded for this clonotype. The chain is built from TRBV12-3 or TRBV12-4 and TRBJ2-7, with 8 bases fitting TRBD2. The CDR3 loop spans 14 amino acids. With 8 bases clipped from V and 0 bases from J, the junction kept 6 bases outside the gene matches. Here the CDR3 DNA reads TGTGCCAGCCTTCGGAGCGGGAGCTCCTACGAGCAGTACTTC. Its translation: CASLRSGSSYEQYF.

This clonotype came up many times. The chain uses TRBV2 and TRBJ2-3; D is uncertain. This CDR3 has 15 residues. The V and J ends lost 4 bases and 1 base respectively, with 12 bases between them. The germline V gene has CDR1 SNHLY and CDR2 FYNNEI. The CDR3 DNA sequence: TGTGCCAGCAGTGTGCAGGCGACGGGCACAGATACGCAGTATTTT. The encoded protein is CASSVQATGTDTQYF.

This clonotype was detected ten times or more. The V call is TRBV11-2, the J call TRBJ1-3; D is uncertain. Deletions cut 6 bases from V and 4 bases from J, with 10 bases between. This CDR3 has 13 amino acids. Germline-derived CDR1 and CDR2 are SGHAT and FQNNGV. CDR3 in amino acids: CASRSLVGNTIYF. CDR3 coding DNA: TGTGCCAGCAGGTCTCTGGTCGGAAACACCATATATTTT.

The sample holds a few counts of this clonotype. The rearrangement links TRBV7-8 to TRBJ1-1; D not certain. V was cut by 3 bases and J by 1 base, with 6 bases left in between. The CDR3 is made up of 13 amino acids. Germline assignment: CDR1 SGHVS and CDR2 FQNEAQ. CDR3 nucleotide sequence: TGTGCCAGCAGCTTCTTCGGGAACACTGAAGCTTTCTTT. As protein: CASSFFGNTEAFF.

This clonotype was detected a few times. This chain links TRBV12-3 or TRBV12-4 with TRBJ2-3; 10 bases line up with TRBD1. The CDR3 spans 15 residues. J lost 2 bases, V lost 5 bases, and 4 bases had no gene match. CDR3 bases: TGTGCCAGCAGTGAGGACAGGGGGGTCACAGATACGCAGTATTTT. Residues: CASSEDRGVTDTQYF.

This clonotype was counted only a few times. The rearrangement links TRBV24-1 to TRBJ2-1; D is perhaps TRBD1 (5 bases). V dropped 4 bases and J dropped 9 bases, with 18 bases sitting between them. CDR1 KGHDR and CDR2 SFDVKD come from the germline V gene. The CDR3 is made up of 15 amino acids. Here the CDR3 reads CATSEPGQFGSEQFF. The CDR3, as DNA: TGTGCCACCAGTGAGCCTGGACAATTCGGCAGTGAGCAGTTCTTC.

This clonotype was seen repeatedly, ten times or more. The V gene is TRBV7-2, the J gene TRBJ2-5; TRBD1 or TRBD2 may be the D gene (6 bases each). The V end was cut by 1 base, the J end by 2 bases, with 14 bases between. Germline V gives CDR1 SGHTA, CDR2 FQGNSA. The CDR3 runs to 16 residues. The CDR3 sequence: CASSLVRGAGQETQYF. The CDR3 nucleotides read TGTGCCAGCAGCTTAGTAAGGGGGGCAGGGCAAGAGACCCAGTACTTC.

In its sample, this clonotype was seen many times. The rearrangement uses TRBV6-1 and TRBJ2-2; weak D call: TRBD1 (6 bases). This CDR3 spans 13 amino acids. Germline V gene lookup returns CDR1 MNHNS and CDR2 SASEGT. The ends were cut back, 7 bases at V and 5 bases at J, with 11 bases in the middle. CDR3 region: CASTQRGTGELFF. The DNA for the CDR3 is TGTGCCAGCACCCAAAGGGGGACCGGGGAGCTGTTTTTT.

This clonotype was seen many times. V and J are TRBV12-3 or TRBV12-4 and TRBJ2-3; 7 nucleotides agree with TRBD2. V was clipped by 6 bases and J by 6 bases; unmatched bases: 9. The CDR3 contains 14 residues. CDR3 region: CASSLDGGGDTQYF. CDR3 sequence (DNA): TGTGCCAGCAGCCTGGACGGGGGAGGGGATACGCAGTATTTT.

The chain recombines TRBV20-1 with TRBJ2-5; 9 nucleotides agree with TRBD2. J was trimmed by 5 bases and V by 6 bases; bases with no gene match: 4. The CDR3 totals 12 residues. Germline V CDR1 and CDR2: DFQATT, SNEGSKA (reference sequence). The CDR3 coding sequence is TGCAGTGCCGATAGCGGGAGTGAGACCCAGTACTTC. Residues: CSADSGSETQYF.

This clonotype was observed a handful of times. The V call is TRBV6-2 or TRBV6-3, the J call TRBJ1-5, with D maybe TRBD1 (6 bases). Germline assignment: CDR1 MNHEY and CDR2 SVGEGT. Trimming left V 10 bases short and J 2 bases short, with 15 bases between. The CDR3 is made up of 14 amino acids. The chain's CDR3 is CATAGVTGNQPQHF. CDR3 coding DNA: TGTGCCACCGCAGGGGTTACTGGCAATCAGCCCCAGCATTTT.

This clonotype was observed many times. The chain links TRBV6-5 to TRBJ1-3; weak D call: TRBD1 (5 bases). Germline CDR1 MNHEY, CDR2 SVGAGI. V dropped 0 bases and J dropped 4 bases, with 10 bases sitting between them. The CDR3 consists of 15 residues. The chain's CDR3 is CASSYSQGTGNTIYF. The CDR3 DNA sequence: TGTGCCAGCAGTTACTCGCAGGGTACCGGAAACACCATATATTTT.

About this clonotype: A junction end diverges from the germline sequence, so it may reflect a read error. The chain recombines TRBV9 with TRBJ2-5, with D possibly matching TRBD1 (5 bases). The CDR3 totals 14 residues. The germline CDR1 and CDR2 sequences are SGDLS and YYNGEE. The CDR3 reads CASSVLSGPETQYF. As DNA, the CDR3 is TGCGCCAGCAGCGTACTCTCAGGGCCGGAGACCCAGTACTTC.